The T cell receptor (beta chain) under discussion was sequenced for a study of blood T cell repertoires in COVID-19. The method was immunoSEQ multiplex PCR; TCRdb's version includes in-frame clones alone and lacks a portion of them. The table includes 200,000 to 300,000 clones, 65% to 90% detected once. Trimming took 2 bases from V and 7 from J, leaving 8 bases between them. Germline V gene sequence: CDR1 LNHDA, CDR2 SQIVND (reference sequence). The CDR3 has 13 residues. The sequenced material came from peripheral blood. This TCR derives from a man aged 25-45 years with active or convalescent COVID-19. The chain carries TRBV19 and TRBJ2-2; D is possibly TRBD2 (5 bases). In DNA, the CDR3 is TGTGCCAGTAGTATACCCGGGGTCGGGGAGCTGTTTTTT. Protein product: CASSIPGVGELFF. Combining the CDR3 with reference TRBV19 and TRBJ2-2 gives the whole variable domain DGGITQSPKYLFRKEGQNVTLSCEQNLNHDAMYWYRQDPGQGLRLIYYSQIVNDFQKGDIAEGYSVSREKKESFPLTVTSAQKNPTAFYLCASSIPGVGELFFGEGSRLTVL.